These 14 T cell receptor beta chains share one sample of origin, sequenced in a study of control samples from healthy donors and cancer patients. The repertoire was sequenced with immunoSEQ multiplex PCR; TCRdb's copy has only in-frame clones and lacks some. The repertoire has roughly 120,000 clones, 85% to 95% of them found once; the top ten carry more than 1.5%. Sequences were obtained from PBMCs. The receptors were gathered from a man aged 50 to 60 with head and neck cancer.

V gene TRBV5-6 combines with J gene TRBJ1-6; D ambiguous. Germline assignment: CDR1 SGHDT and CDR2 YYEEEE. The CDR3 runs 18 residues. Trimming stripped 2 bases from V and 0 bases from J, with 15 bases between. The CDR3 loop is CASSFRSTPSSYNSPLHF. DNA of the CDR3: TGTGCCAGCAGCTTTCGTTCGACGCCGAGCTCCTATAATTCACCCCTCCACTTT.

The genes are TRBV5-4 and TRBJ2-3; D unclear. Germline V gene lookup returns CDR1 SGHNT and CDR2 YYREEE (reference sequence). Trimming cost V 1 base and J 4 bases, with 13 bases left between them. CDR3 length: 15 residues. The CDR3: CASSLKSTTADTQYF. Written as DNA, the CDR3 is TGTGCCAGCAGCTTGAAATCCACTACAGCAGATACGCAGTATTTT.

The sample holds one count of this clone. An end of the junction differs from the germline gene, which may be a read error. J is TRBJ1-2 and V is TRBV28; D possibly corresponds to TRBD1 (5 bases). The CDR3 is 11 residues long. Germline V CDR1 and CDR2: MDHEN, SYDVKM. The CDR3 DNA reads TGCGCTACGCAGGGCCTCTATGGCTACACCTTC. Its translation is CATQGLYGYTF.

The genes are TRBV3-1 (or the pseudogene TRBV3-2) and TRBJ1-1, with unresolved D. Deletions cut 4 bases from V and 1 base from J, with 1 base between. CDR1 LGHDT and CDR2 YNNKEL come from the germline V gene (reference sequence). The CDR3 has 11 amino acids. Here the CDR3 reads CASSRNTEAFF. The CDR3 DNA is TGTGCCAGCAGCCGGAACACTGAAGCTTTCTTT.

This chain uses TRBV28 with TRBJ2-3, with TRBD2 identical over 8 bases. Trimming took 7 bases from V and 2 from J; bases not matched to a gene: 8. The CDR3 consists of 15 residues. Germline CDR1 and CDR2: MDHEN and SYDVKM. Written as DNA, the CDR3 is TGTGCCAGCATCGGACCGGGACTAGTCACAGATACGCAGTATTTT. Translating gives CASIGPGLVTDTQYF. Filled out from reference TRBV28 and TRBJ2-3, the complete variable domain reads DVKVTQSSRYLVKRTGEKVFLECVQDMDHENMFWYRQDPGLGLRLIYFSYDVKMKEKGDIPEGYSVSREKKERFSLILESASTNQTSMYLCASIGPGLVTDTQYFGPGTRLTVL.

The chain uses TRBV30 and TRBJ2-2, with D possibly TRBD1 on 6 matching bases. Trimming shortened V by 0 bases and J by 5 bases, and 7 bases separated the two germline ends. This CDR3 is built from 13 residues. Germline V CDR1 and CDR2: GTSNPN, SVGIG (reference sequence). Written as DNA, the CDR3 is TGTGCCTGGAGTGTAACAGGGACCGGGGAGCTGTTTTTT. The encoded protein is CAWSVTGTGELFF. The variable domain in full, completed from reference TRBV30 and TRBJ2-2, reads SQTIHQWPATLVQPVGSPLSLECTVEGTSNPNLYWYRQAAGRGLQLLFYSVGIGQISSEVPQNLSASRPQDRQFILSSKKLLLSDSGFYLCAWSVTGTGELFFGEGSRLTVL.

The chain links TRBV3-1 (or the pseudogene TRBV3-2) to TRBJ2-4; 7 bases are shared with TRBD1. Germline V gene data show CDR1 as LGHDT and CDR2 as YNNKEL (reference sequence). The CDR3 totals 16 residues. The junction had 15 bases not matched to a gene; V was cut back by 5 bases and J by 8 bases. The CDR3 DNA is TGTGCCAGCAGCTTCCCCCAAAAGGACAGGTACGACATTCAGTACTTC. It is translated as CASSFPQKDRYDIQYF.

V gene TRBV7-9 combines with J gene TRBJ2-7; 9 nucleotides match TRBD1. V lost 1 base, J lost 6 bases, and 10 bases stayed unmatched. The CDR3 sequence is 16 residues long. Per germline, CDR1 SEHNR and CDR2 FQNEAQ (reference sequence). The CDR3 sequence is CASSLEYRGRVPEQYF. CDR3 coding DNA: TGTGCCAGCAGCTTAGAGTACAGGGGGCGAGTTCCCGAGCAGTACTTC.

V is TRBV12-3 or TRBV12-4 and J is TRBJ2-7; D is possibly TRBD1 (5 bases). V lost 5 bases, J lost 6 bases, and 11 bases lay in between. The CDR3 has 12 residues. The CDR3 region is CASSQGRVEQYF. The DNA of the CDR3 is TGTGCCAGCAGTCAGGGCAGGGTCGAGCAGTACTTC.

The rearrangement links TRBV9 to TRBJ2-6, with 8 bases lining up with TRBD1. The ends lost 1 base at V and 3 bases at J; junction bases unmatched: 9. The germline CDR1 and CDR2 sequences are SGDLS and YYNGEE. There are 18 residues in the CDR3. This CDR3 is CASSVSPQDRVGANVLTF. CDR3 in DNA: TGTGCCAGCAGCGTAAGCCCCCAGGACAGGGTTGGGGCCAACGTCCTGACTTTC.

The rearrangement links TRBV9 to TRBJ2-3; 9 nucleotides agree with TRBD2. CDR3 size: 15 residues. V shed 0 bases, J shed 1 base, and the junction held 0 bases outside the gene matches. Germline CDR1 is SGDLS and CDR2 is YYNGEE. CDR3 loop: CASSVGGGGTDTQYF. CDR3 nucleotide sequence: TGTGCCAGCAGCGTAGGCGGGGGGGGCACAGATACGCAGTATTTT.

The chain joins TRBV3-1 (or the pseudogene TRBV3-2) to TRBJ2-5; maybe TRBD2 (7 bases). The CDR3 has 16 amino acids. Germline V gives CDR1 LGHDT, CDR2 YNNKEL (reference sequence). The ends were cut back, 1 base at V and 4 bases at J, with 16 bases in the middle. CDR3 nucleotide sequence: TGTGCCAGCAGCCAAGTCCGGAGGGGGGGCAGAGAGACCCAGTACTTC. Amino acid sequence: CASSQVRRGGRETQYF.

The genes are TRBV27 and TRBJ2-7; TRBD2 aligns across 12 bases. Germline V gives CDR1 MNHEY, CDR2 SMNVEV (reference sequence). There are 16 residues in the CDR3. V trimming: 6 bases; J trimming: 2 bases; junction bases outside the gene matches: 8. In DNA form, the CDR3 reads TGTGCCAGCAGACCCGGACTAGCGGGGCCCCCCTACGAGCAGTACTTC. This gives the protein CASRPGLAGPPYEQYF.

The chain recombines TRBV6-6 with TRBJ1-4; D not certain. Germline CDR1 reads MNHNY; CDR2 reads SVGAGI (reference sequence). The CDR3 has 13 amino acids. V lost 8 bases and J lost 4, with 11 bases in between. CDR3 sequence reads: CASGGGSNEKLFF. The CDR3 DNA follows: TGTGCCAGCGGTGGAGGTAGTAATGAAAAACTGTTTTTT.